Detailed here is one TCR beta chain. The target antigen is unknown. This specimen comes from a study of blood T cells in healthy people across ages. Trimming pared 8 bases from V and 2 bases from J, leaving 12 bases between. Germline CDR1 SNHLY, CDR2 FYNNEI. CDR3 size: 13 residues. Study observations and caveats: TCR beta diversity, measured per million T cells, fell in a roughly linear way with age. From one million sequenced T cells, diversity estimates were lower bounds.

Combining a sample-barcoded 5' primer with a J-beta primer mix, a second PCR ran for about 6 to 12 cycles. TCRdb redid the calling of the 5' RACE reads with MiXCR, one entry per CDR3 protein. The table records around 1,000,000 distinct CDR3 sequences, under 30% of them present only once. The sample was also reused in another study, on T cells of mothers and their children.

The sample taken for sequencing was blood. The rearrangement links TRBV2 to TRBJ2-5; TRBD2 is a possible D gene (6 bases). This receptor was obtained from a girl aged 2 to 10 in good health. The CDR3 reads CASFSAGQETQYF. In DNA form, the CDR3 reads TGTGCCAGCTTTTCGGCGGGGCAAGAGACCCAGTACTTC.